One T cell receptor beta chain is described in this entry. The target of this receptor is not known. No base quality information exists; no much larger clone differs at one position. Genomic DNA was isolated from the sorted cells so that the TCRbeta CDR3 region could be sequenced. The immunoSEQ Assay was used for sequencing of TCRbeta CDR3 regions. The immuneACCESS repertoire file appears here via TCRdb, limited to in-frame rearrangements. These files lack a portion of the clones; in checked studies, under half of the deficit traces to unresolved V genes, and the cause of the others is not known. The sample records tens of thousands of clones, 80% to 90% of which are singletons. Together, the top ten hold roughly 8% of the sample. Trimming takes 6 bases from V and 0 bases from J, and the germline ends sit 6 bases apart. The germline V gene specifies SGHNT as CDR1 and YENEEA as CDR2. Reading from cysteine to phenylalanine, the CDR3 counts 14 amino acids. The DNA shown is the 42-base CDR3, in frame from base 1.

This specimen belongs to a study of OX40 agonist ivuxolimab in advanced cancers. Regarding the research as a whole: Ivuxolimab was a fully human IgG2 agonistic monoclonal antibody targeting the costimulatory receptor OX40 (CD134). The paper covers the monotherapy dose-escalation part of the phase I ivuxolimab trial, which included N = 52 patients. In the dose-escalation cohort, 70% to 85% of patients were male, and the mean age was 60 years with a range of about 20 to 79. The purpose of peripheral TCRbeta sequencing was to test whether ivuxolimab changed TCR sequence diversity and led to clonal T-cell expansion. Partial responses occurred in three dose-escalation patients: two with cutaneous melanoma and one with hepatocellular carcinoma. Intravenous ivuxolimab was administered to patients every 2 weeks at six dose levels: 0.01, 0.1, 0.3, 1.5, 3 and 10 mg/kg. Among the approximately 54 dose-escalation patients, about 20 had hepatocellular carcinoma, around 15 melanoma, 9 renal cell carcinoma and 9 head and neck cancer. Patients were allowed to have had prior anti-PD-1, anti-PD-L1 or anti-CTLA-4 therapy, and approximately 40% of the dose-escalation patients had previously received checkpoint inhibitors. General study outcomes and caveats: Partial responders in the 0.1-3.0 mg/kg groups had among the lowest normalized peripheral clonal expansion, especially among CD8+ T cells. The antigen specificity of the clonally expanded peripheral T cells was not determined. On average, CD8+ T cells showed more expanded clones than CD4+ T cells after ivuxolimab. Low levels of normalized T-cell clonal expansion were also seen in some patients who did not respond. At doses of 0.1 to 3.0 mg/kg, clonal expansion of both CD4+ and CD8+ T cells in blood was seen between baseline and week 6.

The trial excluded patients who had a history of autoimmune disease or were on systemic immunosuppression. Peripheral blood for TCR sequencing was collected from all dose cohorts at baseline, on cycle 4 day 1, and on cycle 7 day 1. Samples came from an open-label, multicenter, first-in-human phase I dose-escalation trial of ivuxolimab. Adults with locally advanced or metastatic melanoma, renal cell, hepatocellular, or head and neck squamous cell carcinoma were enrolled in the trial. Before TCR sequencing, CD4+ and CD8+ T cells were separately sorted from peripheral blood. This receptor was identified in an adult with an advanced solid tumor such as melanoma, head and neck, liver or kidney cancer. Here the chain combines TRBV11-3 and TRBJ1-6; the D gene is not confidently resolved. The sequenced sample was CD4+ or CD8+ T cells sorted from blood, obtained in a trial of the OX40 agonist ivuxolimab. The nucleotides are TGTGCCAGCAGGTTGGGCTCCTATAATTCACCCCTCCACTTT. Its product reads: CASRLGSYNSPLHF.